These 23 T cell receptor beta chains originate from one sample sequenced in a study of blood T cell repertoires in COVID-19. Profiled with immunoSEQ multiplex PCR; TCRdb holds only in-frame clones, not every one. The sample lists 30,000 to 40,000 clones, 82% occurring once. Sequenced: peripheral blood. The receptor set was obtained from a man older than 75 with active or convalescent COVID-19.

J is TRBJ2-1 and V is TRBV11-2; a weak D match, TRBD2 (6 bases). This CDR3 is built from 14 residues. V was cut by 1 base and J by 9 bases, with 13 bases left in between. Germline V gene sequence: CDR1 SGHAT, CDR2 FQNNGV. CDR3 bases: TGTGCCAGCAGCTTAGGAGGGAGGTCTGGTGAGCAGTTCTTC. Encoded protein: CASSLGGRSGEQFF.

This clone came up a few times. The chain couples TRBV7-2 to TRBJ1-1, with D possibly TRBD1 on 6 matching bases. The CDR3 length is 13 residues. CDR1 SGHTA and CDR2 FQGNSA come from the germline V gene. The V gene lost 5 bases and the J gene lost 11 bases, with 18 bases spanning the gap. The CDR3 sequence: CASSGTIQTYAFF. CDR3 nucleotide sequence: TGTGCCAGCAGCGGGACAATTCAGACATATGCTTTCTTT.

With regard to this clone: At one end, the junction sequence differs from germline, possibly due to a read error. This sequence joins TRBV28 and TRBJ2-3; D possibly matches TRBD1 or TRBD2 (5 bases each). The CDR3 length is 15 residues. Germline values: CDR1 MDHEN, CDR2 SYDVKM. CDR3 in amino acids: CACRGVAAGTDTQYF. CDR3 DNA: TGTGCCTGCAGAGGGGTTGCGGCCGGCACAGATACGCAGTATTTT.

In this sample, this clone turned up once. The chain couples TRBV15 to TRBJ2-7; 8 bases align to TRBD1. The V segment lost 3 bases and the J segment 6 bases; nucleotides outside the gene matches: 7. The CDR3 runs 14 residues. CDR1 is LNHNV and CDR2 is YYDKDF in the germline V gene (reference sequence). CDR3 DNA sequence: TGTGCCACCAGCAGGGACAGGGAATGGAGCGAGCAGTACTTC. Encoded protein: CATSRDREWSEQYF.

The gene calls are TRBV7-9 and TRBJ2-3; 8 bases line up with TRBD2. The germline V gene encodes CDR1 SEHNR and CDR2 FQNEAQ (reference sequence). This CDR3 region has 17 residues. V lost 4 bases and J lost 0; bases outside the gene matches: 9. CDR3 protein: CASSSTSGGTSTDTQYF. The DNA of the CDR3 is TGTGCCAGCAGCTCCACTAGCGGTGGGACTAGCACAGATACGCAGTATTTT.

This chain links TRBV19 with TRBJ2-5, with 7 nucleotides matching TRBD2. The CDR3 loop spans 17 amino acids. CDR1 and CDR2 from the germline V gene are LNHDA and SQIVND (reference sequence). Trimming cost V 9 bases and J 5 bases; bases outside gene matches: 21. The CDR3 DNA is TGTGCCAGAACAATGAACCCGGGGGAGGGAAATTTGGAGACCCAGTACTTC. This translates into CARTMNPGEGNLETQYF.

In its sample, this clone was seen once. The chain joins TRBV10-2 to TRBJ2-7, with D possibly matching TRBD1 (7 bases). The CDR3 has 14 amino acids. The germline V gene encodes CDR1 WSHSY and CDR2 SAAADI. V lost 9 bases and J lost 3, with 18 bases in between. As DNA, the CDR3 is TGCGCCAGTGTAGGGGGCGGGGCGCTCTACGAGCAGTACTTC. It encodes CASVGGGALYEQYF.

The chain couples TRBV19 to TRBJ2-7, with 10 bases aligning to TRBD2. V was pared by 5 bases and J by 2 bases, with 9 bases of the junction left unmatched. Germline CDR1 is LNHDA and CDR2 is SQIVND (reference sequence). The CDR3 is 16 residues long. Here the CDR3 reads CASSSLLAGDTYEQYF. The CDR3 bases are TGTGCCAGTAGTTCTCTCCTAGCGGGAGACACCTACGAGCAGTACTTC.

The chain has TRBV7-9 and TRBJ2-2; 9 bases are shared with TRBD1. Germline V lookup: CDR1 SEHNR, CDR2 FQNEAQ (reference sequence). CDR3 length equals 13 residues. After removal of 10 bases from V and 4 bases from J, the junction contained 4 bases not matched to a gene. CDR3 region: CAIQGASTGELFF. CDR3 coding DNA: TGTGCCATACAGGGGGCGAGCACCGGGGAGCTGTTTTTT.

This rearrangement joins TRBV3-1 (or the pseudogene TRBV3-2) to TRBJ2-1; 7 bases line up with TRBD2. The germline CDR1 and CDR2 sequences are LGHDT and YNNKEL (reference sequence). V shed 0 bases and J 5 bases; nucleotides not matched to a gene: 10. The CDR3 covers 17 residues. The CDR3 protein is CASSQDGRTRFDNEQFF. CDR3 bases: TGTGCCAGCAGCCAAGATGGCCGGACTAGATTCGACAATGAGCAGTTCTTC.

The chain uses TRBV28 and TRBJ2-1; unclear D gene. Germline assignment: CDR1 MDHEN and CDR2 SYDVKM. The length of the CDR3 is 12 residues. The germline V and J ends were trimmed by 3 bases and 9 bases, with 9 bases remaining between them. In DNA, the CDR3 is TGTGCCAGCAGTTTTTTTAACAGTGAGCAGTTCTTC. This translates into CASSFFNSEQFF.

V and J are TRBV7-9 and TRBJ2-7, with 8 bases that match TRBD2. V dropped 4 bases and J dropped 3; count of bases not matched to a gene: 5. The CDR3 runs 14 residues. The germline gives CDR1 SEHNR, CDR2 FQNEAQ (reference sequence). In DNA form, the CDR3 reads TGTGCCAGCAGCTCCAGCGGGAGAGGCTACGAGCAGTACTTC. It yields the protein CASSSSGRGYEQYF.

V is TRBV6-4 and J is TRBJ1-5; 9 bases map to TRBD1. J lost 6 bases, V lost 6 bases, and 9 bases had no gene match. This CDR3 is 15 amino acids long. Germline CDR1 MRHNA, CDR2 SNTAGT. The CDR3 spells CASSYRDRVFQPQHF. CDR3 nucleotides: TGTGCCAGCAGCTACCGGGACAGGGTATTTCAGCCCCAGCATTTT.

The chain joins TRBV5-1 to TRBJ2-1; 11 bases map to TRBD2. This CDR3 has 19 residues. The germline CDR1 and CDR2 sequences are SGHRS and YFSETQ. The V segment lost 0 bases and the J segment 0 bases; nucleotides outside the gene matches: 8. Here the CDR3 reads CASSLAPLAGGLSYNEQFF. The CDR3 nucleotides read TGCGCCAGCAGCTTGGCCCCTCTAGCGGGAGGCCTCTCCTACAATGAGCAGTTCTTC.

The chain has TRBV6-5 and TRBJ2-1, with D tentatively TRBD2 (6 bases). CDR3 length: 15 residues. From germline, CDR1 is MNHEY and CDR2 SVGAGI. Trimming cost V 4 bases and J 5 bases, with 15 bases left between them. DNA of the CDR3: TGTGCCAGCAGTTCGGGACTCCCAGGCCACAATGAGCAGTTCTTC. The encoded protein is CASSSGLPGHNEQFF.

The J gene is TRBJ1-1, the V gene TRBV6-5; D possibly corresponds to TRBD1 (6 bases). CDR3 length: 12 amino acids. The V and J ends lost 6 bases and 3 bases respectively, with 8 bases between them. The V gene's germline CDR1 is MNHEY and CDR2 SVGAGI. CDR3 in DNA: TGTGCCAGCAGAACAGGGTACACTGAAGCTTTCTTT. Protein: CASRTGYTEAFF.

This sequence joins TRBV6-2 or TRBV6-3 and TRBJ2-4, with 7 bases fitting TRBD1. V was pared by 5 bases and J by 0 bases, with 4 bases of the junction left unmatched. The CDR3 consists of 15 residues. Germline lookup yields CDR1 MNHEY and CDR2 SVGEGT. This CDR3 is CASSRDRIAKNIQYF. The CDR3 DNA follows: TGTGCCAGCAGTAGGGACAGAATAGCCAAAAACATTCAGTACTTC.

This rearrangement joins TRBV27 to TRBJ2-3, with 10 bases aligning to TRBD2. Trimming at V came to 5 bases and at J to 3 bases, leaving 11 bases not matched to a gene. Germline V CDR1 and CDR2: MNHEY, SMNVEV (reference sequence). This CDR3 spans 17 amino acids. The DNA for the CDR3 is TGTGCCAGCAGTACGTCACAGCGGGAGGGCCTGACAGATACGCAGTATTTT. This sequence encodes CASSTSQREGLTDTQYF.

This chain joins TRBV6-1 and TRBJ2-2; 8 bases line up with TRBD1. Germline trimming cut 4 bases from V and 4 bases from J; bases unmatched to any gene: 8. Germline-derived CDR1 and CDR2 are MNHNS and SASEGT. The CDR3 totals 16 residues. CDR3 nucleotide sequence: TGTGCCAGCAGTGCCTCGTCAGGGGGCGGCACCGGGGAGCTGTTTTTT. Residues: CASSASSGGGTGELFF.

This rearrangement joins TRBV20-1 to TRBJ2-5, with D possibly matching TRBD2 (5 bases). Germline values: CDR1 DFQATT, CDR2 SNEGSKA (reference sequence). CDR3 length: 12 amino acids. Trimming removed 3 bases at V and 2 bases at J, with 7 bases between. The CDR3 DNA is TGCAGTGCTAGTCGCGGGCAAGAGACCCAGTACTTC. Translated, it gives CSASRGQETQYF.

J is TRBJ2-1 and V is TRBV6-4; 8 bases map to TRBD2. There are 16 residues in the CDR3. Germline V CDR1 and CDR2: MRHNA, SNTAGT. Trimming removed 11 bases from V and 0 bases from J; junction bases left unmatched: 12. The DNA of the CDR3 is TGTGCCCCCAGCGGGGGCCTCCGCAGCTCCTACAATGAGCAGTTCTTC. Translated: CAPSGGLRSSYNEQFF.

The chain carries TRBV6-1 and TRBJ2-3; 9 bases agree with TRBD2. CDR1 MNHNS and CDR2 SASEGT come from the germline V gene. The CDR3 spans 16 residues. V dropped 4 bases and J dropped 0; count of bases not matched to a gene: 5. The CDR3 DNA reads TGTGCCAGCAGTGCCCTAGCGGGACCTAGCACAGATACGCAGTATTTT. Encoded protein: CASSALAGPSTDTQYF.

The chain carries TRBV6-5 and TRBJ2-3; TRBD1 aligns across 7 bases. Looked up from germline, CDR1 is MNHEY and CDR2 is SVGAGI. The trim removed 5 bases at V and 5 bases at J, leaving 7 bases unmatched. The CDR3 has 14 residues. CDR3 loop: CASSRTGSGDTQYF. The CDR3 region has the DNA TGTGCCAGCAGTCGGACAGGTTCGGGAGATACGCAGTATTTT.